Following are 18 T cell receptor beta chains from one sample sequenced in a study of shared clonotypes between healthy human individuals. Assay used: immunoSEQ multiplex PCR; TCRdb lists only in-frame clones, some missing. The table shows around 430,000 clones, with 70% to 80% occurring only once. The sample consisted of PBMCs. All receptors derive from a woman aged 40 to 55 in good health. Some clones in this sample may be carry-over from other donors' samples.

This clone has only one observation. The chain couples TRBV6-1 to TRBJ2-3, with D possibly matching TRBD2 (6 bases). CDR1 is MNHNS and CDR2 is SASEGT in the germline V gene. The CDR3 spans 16 residues. V was cut by 2 bases and J by 4 bases, with 16 bases left in between. In nucleotides, the CDR3 is TGTGCCAGCAGTGAATTAGCGGCCTCCCTTCCAGATACGCAGTATTTT. Protein sequence: CASSELAASLPDTQYF.

The rearrangement links TRBV2 to TRBJ1-5; 8 bases map to TRBD1. The CDR3 is 14 amino acids. J lost 5 bases, V lost 0 bases, and 0 bases had no gene match. CDR1 SNHLY and CDR2 FYNNEI come from the germline V gene. CDR3 nucleotides: TGTGCCAGCAGTGAAGCGACAGGGGATCAGCCCCAGCATTTT. This codes for CASSEATGDQPQHF.

The V gene is TRBV29-1, the J gene TRBJ2-1, with D tentatively TRBD2 (6 bases). The CDR3 has 13 residues. Looked up from germline, CDR1 is SQVTM and CDR2 is ANQGSEA. Trimming stripped 8 bases from V and 4 bases from J, with 15 bases between. In DNA form, the CDR3 reads TGCAGCCTCCGGGTAGCGGAATACAATGAGCAGTTCTTC. This translates into CSLRVAEYNEQFF.

The chain is built from TRBV5-6 and TRBJ2-7, with 7 nucleotides matching TRBD2. The junction had 1 base not matched to a gene; V was cut back by 1 base and J by 0 bases. The V gene's germline CDR1 is SGHDT and CDR2 YYEEEE. The CDR3 extends over 14 amino acids. The CDR3, as DNA: TGTGCCAGCAGCTTGACTAGCGACTCCTACGAGCAGTACTTC. Translated, it gives CASSLTSDSYEQYF. The full variable domain, completed using reference TRBV5-6 and TRBJ2-7, is DAGVTQSPTHLIKTRGQQVTLRCSPKSGHDTVSWYQQALGQGPQFIFQYYEEEERQRGNFPDRFSGHQFPNYSSELNVNALLLGDSALYLCASSLTSDSYEQYFGPGTRLTVT.

The chain couples TRBV5-4 to TRBJ2-3, with 9 bases fitting TRBD2. Germline CDR1 reads SGHNT; CDR2 reads YYREEE (reference sequence). The CDR3 spans 15 residues. Trimming removed 4 bases from V and 2 bases from J; junction bases left unmatched: 5. CDR3 nucleotides: TGTGCCAGCAGCACCGGGACTAGCCTCACAGATACGCAGTATTTT. Translated: CASSTGTSLTDTQYF.

V gene TRBV5-1 combines with J gene TRBJ2-3; TRBD2 aligns across 9 bases. The CDR3 extends over 16 amino acids. CDR1 and CDR2 from the germline V gene are SGHRS and YFSETQ. J lost 2 bases, V lost 0 bases, and 4 bases had no gene match. The CDR3 is CASSLESGRFTDTQYF. The CDR3 coding sequence is TGCGCCAGCAGCTTGGAGAGCGGGAGGTTCACAGATACGCAGTATTTT.

The chain combines TRBV10-3 with TRBJ1-1, with D hard to call. Trimming removed 7 bases from V and 1 base from J, with 19 bases in between. Germline V gene sequence: CDR1 ENHRY, CDR2 SYGVKD. The CDR3 is made up of 16 amino acids. The chain's CDR3 is CAITESRMQWNTEAFF. CDR3 bases: TGTGCCATCACGGAGTCCCGAATGCAGTGGAACACTGAAGCTTTCTTT.

V gene TRBV7-2 combines with J gene TRBJ2-7; 8 nucleotides match TRBD2. V trimming: 1 base; J trimming: 4 bases; junction bases outside the gene matches: 15. Germline V gene sequence: CDR1 SGHTA, CDR2 FQGNSA. The CDR3 spans 18 residues. The CDR3 DNA is TGTGCCAGCAGCTTAGGTGCCCGGGTGGCGGGAGGAATGTACGAGCAGTACTTC. Amino acid sequence: CASSLGARVAGGMYEQYF.

A few counts support this clone. The V gene is TRBV4-1, the J gene TRBJ2-7, with 7 bases matching TRBD2. Germline V gene sequence: CDR1 MGHRA, CDR2 YSYEKL. After removal of 0 bases from V and 2 bases from J, the junction contained 10 bases not matched to a gene. This CDR3 has 17 amino acids. This CDR3 reads CASSQEMVGGPPYEQYF. Written as DNA, the CDR3 is TGCGCCAGCAGCCAAGAAATGGTGGGAGGGCCCCCCTACGAGCAGTACTTC.

Comment on this clone: One end of the junction is discordant with germline, which a read error may explain. CDR3 amino acids: CASSLVGPGYEQYF. CDR3 in DNA: TGCGCCAGCAGTTTGGTGGGCCCCGGGTACGAGCAGTACTTC. The rearrangement joins TRBV5-1 to TRBJ2-5; D uncertain. The J call is uncertain, as TRBJ2-7 better fits the DNA end. There are 14 residues in the CDR3. The germline V gene has CDR1 SGHRS and CDR2 YFSETQ.

V and J are TRBV5-6 and TRBJ1-2; 8 bases align to TRBD1. CDR1 is SGHDT and CDR2 is YYEEEE in the germline V gene. CDR3 size: 14 residues. The junction had 6 bases not matched to a gene; V was cut back by 2 bases and J by 6 bases. The CDR3: CASSFRQGTNGYTF. The CDR3 DNA sequence: TGTGCCAGCAGCTTTCGACAGGGGACGAATGGCTACACCTTC.

This clone was recorded many times. This chain connects TRBV15 to TRBJ1-2; D might be TRBD1 (5 bases). CDR1 and CDR2 from the germline V gene are LNHNV and YYDKDF (reference sequence). V was cut by 0 bases and J by 0 bases, with 11 bases left in between. This CDR3 is 16 amino acids long. The CDR3 protein is CATSREGVTTNYGYTF. DNA for the CDR3: TGTGCCACCAGCAGAGAAGGGGTGACAACTAACTATGGCTACACCTTC.

This chain joins TRBV5-1 and TRBJ2-5; TRBD2 matches at 12 bases. The germline CDR1 and CDR2 sequences are SGHRS and YFSETQ. This CDR3 comprises 18 residues. Germline trimming cut 0 bases from V and 5 bases from J; bases unmatched to any gene: 11. The CDR3 region is CASSLGPPTSGRTETQYF. The CDR3 bases are TGCGCCAGCAGCTTGGGGCCCCCGACTAGCGGGAGAACGGAGACCCAGTACTTC.

This rearrangement joins TRBV11-2 to TRBJ2-7; D possibly corresponds to TRBD2 (7 bases). The CDR3 totals 16 residues. The germline V and J ends were trimmed by 5 bases and 2 bases, with 19 bases remaining between them. The germline CDR1 and CDR2 sequences are SGHAT and FQNNGV. The CDR3 DNA is TGTGCCAGCAGCCCCCTCGGGGGGCGCCGTCCCTACGAGCAGTACTTC. Its translation is CASSPLGGRRPYEQYF. Complete variable domain (other parts from reference TRBV11-2 and TRBJ2-7): EAGVAQSPRYKIIEKRQSVAFWCNPISGHATLYWYQQILGQGPKLLIQFQNNGVVDDSQLPKDRFSAERLKGVDSTLKIQPAKLEDSAVYLCASSPLGGRRPYEQYFGPGTRLTVT.

The chain carries TRBV2 and TRBJ1-3; tentative D call: TRBD1 (5 bases). V was pared by 2 bases and J by 0 bases, with 5 bases between. Germline V lookup: CDR1 SNHLY, CDR2 FYNNEI. CDR3 length: 14 residues. As DNA, the CDR3 is TGTGCCAGCAGTGAACAGGGCTCTGGAAACACCATATATTTT. Protein sequence: CASSEQGSGNTIYF. Full variable domain (rest looked up from reference TRBV2 and TRBJ1-3): EPEVTQTPSHQVTQMGQEVILRCVPISNHLYFYWYRQILGQKVEFLVSFYNNEISEKSEIFDDQFSVERPDGSNFTLKIRSTKLEDSAMYFCASSEQGSGNTIYFGEGSWLTVV.

This clone was seen only a few times. This chain joins TRBV27 and TRBJ2-2; no clear D. This CDR3 is built from 14 residues. V was pared by 3 bases and J by 4 bases, with 9 bases between. Germline lookup yields CDR1 MNHEY and CDR2 SMNVEV (reference sequence). CDR3 DNA sequence: TGTGCCAGCAGTTTGGAACCGGCCACCGGGGAGCTGTTTTTT. Protein: CASSLEPATGELFF.

This chain uses TRBV28 with TRBJ2-2, with TRBD2 matching 8 bases. The CDR3 is 14 residues long. After removal of 6 bases from V and 5 bases from J, the junction contained 5 bases not matched to a gene. Germline loops: CDR1 MDHEN, CDR2 SYDVKM. The CDR3 is CASRGSGRTGELFF. The CDR3 bases are TGTGCCAGCAGGGGGAGCGGGAGAACCGGGGAGCTGTTTTTT.

The V gene is TRBV4-2, the J gene TRBJ2-4, with 8 bases that match TRBD1. Germline CDR1 LGHNA, CDR2 YNFKEQ. V gave up 4 bases and J gave up 5 bases; unmatched junction bases: 16. The CDR3 runs to 18 residues. The CDR3 DNA follows: TGTGCCAGCAGCCCTTACAGGCGGACAGGGTCTCGGGAAAACATTCAGTACTTC. Its protein is CASSPYRRTGSRENIQYF.